A single sample gave rise to the 20 T cell receptor beta chains below, sequenced in a study of blood T cell repertoires in COVID-19. The data were produced by immunoSEQ multiplex PCR, yet TCRdb's version contains in-frame clones alone and is incomplete. The sample has around 60,000 clones; 90% are singletons. The sequencing sample was made of peripheral blood. Source of these receptors: a man between 60 and 75 years old with active COVID-19.

The CDR3 coding sequence is TGCAGCGTTGTGCCCCGACAGGGAGGCACAGATACGCAGTATTTT. It encodes CSVVPRQGGTDTQYF. The chain recombines TRBV29-1 with TRBJ2-3, with 7 positions matching TRBD1. Germline-derived CDR1 and CDR2 are SQVTM and ANQGSEA. This CDR3 region has 15 residues. With 4 bases clipped from V and 1 base from J, the junction kept 8 bases outside the gene matches.

The CDR3 DNA sequence: TGTGCCAGCAGTTTATCGGGAGTTAGCAATCAGCCCCAGCATTTT. Translated: CASSLSGVSNQPQHF. The J gene is TRBJ1-5, the V gene TRBV27; D is unresolved. Germline V lookup: CDR1 MNHEY, CDR2 SMNVEV (reference sequence). The CDR3 consists of 15 residues. Trimming took 0 bases from V and 0 from J, leaving 6 bases between them.

Here the CDR3 DNA reads TGTGCCTGGAGTGTAGGGAGGGACAAACTGTTTTTT. Translating gives CAWSVGRDKLFF. The chain has TRBV30 and TRBJ1-4, with a tentative D call TRBD1 (5 bases). CDR1 GTSNPN and CDR2 SVGIG come from the germline V gene (reference sequence). The V end lost 0 bases, the J end lost 11 bases, and 10 bases lay between the germline ends. The CDR3 spans 12 residues.

The chain employs TRBV28 and TRBJ1-4; possible D gene TRBD1, 6 bases. The germline gives CDR1 MDHEN, CDR2 SYDVKM. V lost 3 bases, J lost 7 bases, and 18 bases lay in between. The CDR3 is 16 residues long. CDR3 residues: CASSLKQGTFGEKLFF. CDR3 bases: TGTGCCAGCAGTTTGAAACAGGGCACTTTCGGTGAAAAACTGTTTTTT.

The CDR3 DNA reads TGTGCCAGCAGCTCCAATTCGGGACAGGCCCGTCTGGATGGCTACACCTTC. Amino acids: CASSSNSGQARLDGYTF. The chain joins TRBV7-8 to TRBJ1-2, with 8 positions matching TRBD1. CDR1 SGHVS and CDR2 FQNEAQ come from the germline V gene. This CDR3 has 17 amino acids. V lost 4 bases to trimming and J lost 6 bases; unmatched junction nucleotides: 16.

J is TRBJ2-5 and V is TRBV2, with D tentatively TRBD2 (6 bases). The CDR3 contains 11 residues. The ends were cut back, 7 bases at V and 4 bases at J, with 7 bases in the middle. In germline, CDR1 is SNHLY, CDR2 FYNNEI. CDR3 DNA: TGTGCCAGCACCGGGGGAGAGACCCAGTACTTC. The encoded protein is CASTGGETQYF.

The rearrangement uses TRBV29-1 and TRBJ1-1; the match to TRBD1 covers 12 bases. The germline CDR1 and CDR2 sequences are SQVTM and ANQGSEA. This CDR3 comprises 15 residues. J lost 3 bases, V lost 8 bases, and 10 bases had no gene match. CDR3 nucleotide sequence: TGCAGCTCCACGGGACAGGGGGCGGGTGACACTGAAGCTTTCTTT. Its protein product is CSSTGQGAGDTEAFF.

The V call is TRBV28, the J call TRBJ1-4, with D maybe TRBD1 (5 bases). The CDR3 spans 13 residues. Per germline, CDR1 MDHEN and CDR2 SYDVKM. Trimming shortened V by 6 bases and J by 10 bases, and 15 bases separated the two germline ends. The CDR3 nucleotides are TGTGCCAGCAGGATCCCTGGGGCCGGAAAACTGTTTTTT. Translated, it gives CASRIPGAGKLFF.

The gene calls are TRBV19 and TRBJ1-1, with D possibly matching TRBD1 (5 bases). Germline assignment: CDR1 LNHDA and CDR2 SQIVND (reference sequence). V shed 3 bases and J shed 10 bases, with 15 bases lying between them. This CDR3 contains 13 residues. The CDR3 sequence is CASSIEGSGVAFF. The CDR3 DNA reads TGTGCCAGTAGTATCGAGGGATCGGGGGTAGCTTTCTTT.

This clone appeared once. The chain uses TRBV10-3 and TRBJ1-2, with 8 bases lining up with TRBD1. The CDR3 runs 14 residues. CDR1 and CDR2 (germline): ENHRY, SYGVKD. The ends lost 4 bases at V and 14 bases at J; junction bases unmatched: 15. The CDR3 bases are TGTGCCATCAGTGCGAATCTACAGGGGGTCCCTTGGACCTTC. Its translation: CAISANLQGVPWTF.

The chain uses TRBV5-1 and TRBJ2-1; D uncertain. V was cut by 0 bases and J by 6 bases, with 13 bases left in between. The CDR3 runs to 15 residues. The germline CDR1 and CDR2 sequences are SGHRS and YFSETQ. DNA of the CDR3: TGCGCCAGCAGCTTGGCTCAGGTTGTCCCCAATGAGCAGTTCTTC. It yields the protein CASSLAQVVPNEQFF.

J is TRBJ2-7 and V is TRBV15; D is possibly TRBD2 (6 bases). CDR1 is LNHNV and CDR2 is YYDKDF in the germline V gene (reference sequence). CDR3 length: 17 amino acids. V dropped 0 bases and J dropped 5 bases, with 20 bases sitting between them. The CDR3 nucleotides are TGTGCCACCAGCAGAGATTTGGGTAGAGGGCGGGAAAACGAGCAGTACTTC. Encoded protein: CATSRDLGRGRENEQYF.

The chain has TRBV5-1 and TRBJ2-7; 9 bases are a match to TRBD1. The trim removed 3 bases at V and 2 bases at J, leaving 9 bases unmatched. This CDR3 region has 16 residues. The V gene's germline CDR1 is SGHRS and CDR2 YFSETQ. The DNA of the CDR3 is TGCGCCAGCAGCTGGAACGCCGGGACAGGGACCTACGAGCAGTACTTC. This sequence encodes CASSWNAGTGTYEQYF.

This clone was seen a few times. This chain connects TRBV3-1 (or the pseudogene TRBV3-2) to TRBJ1-2; D gene uncertain. Per germline, CDR1 LGHDT and CDR2 YNNKEL (reference sequence). The CDR3 has 14 amino acids. V was trimmed by 0 bases and J by 9 bases, leaving 14 bases between them. The CDR3 DNA follows: TGTGCCAGCAGCCAAGATCATGAGGGTTGGCGCTACACCTTC. Translation: CASSQDHEGWRYTF.

The chain is built from TRBV30 and TRBJ2-6; TRBD1 matches 10 bases. Germline CDR1 is GTSNPN and CDR2 is SVGIG (reference sequence). J was trimmed by 0 bases and V by 3 bases; bases with no gene match: 5. This CDR3 is built from 17 residues. The DNA for the CDR3 is TGTGCCTGGAGCCCAAGGACAGGGGGCTCTGGGGCCAACGTCCTGACTTTC. It codes for CAWSPRTGGSGANVLTF.

The chain uses TRBV5-1 and TRBJ2-7, with 9 bases that match TRBD2. Germline-derived CDR1 and CDR2 are SGHRS and YFSETQ. Trimming took 0 bases from V and 5 from J; bases not matched to a gene: 6. The CDR3 has 15 residues. Written as DNA, the CDR3 is TGCGCCAGCAGCTTGGTTCTAGCGGGAAACCACGAGCAGTACTTC. It encodes CASSLVLAGNHEQYF.

This clone was recorded once. The chain combines TRBV5-4 with TRBJ2-3, with 7 bases lining up with TRBD2. The CDR3 has 14 amino acids. Germline CDR1 is SGHNT and CDR2 is YYREEE (reference sequence). With 4 bases clipped from V and 3 bases from J, the junction kept 5 bases outside the gene matches. CDR3 in amino acids: CASSLGEGTDTQYF. In DNA form, the CDR3 reads TGTGCCAGCAGCCTCGGGGAGGGGACAGATACGCAGTATTTT.

The chain links TRBV7-8 to TRBJ1-1; 7 nucleotides agree with TRBD1. Per the germline V gene, CDR1 is SGHVS and CDR2 is FQNEAQ. The CDR3 runs 12 residues. With V trimmed by 5 bases and J by 10 bases, 7 bases remained unmatched. The CDR3 spells CASSLTGLGAFF. The CDR3 nucleotides are TGTGCCAGCAGCCTGACAGGGCTGGGAGCTTTCTTT.

The V call is TRBV4-1, the J call TRBJ2-3; 9 positions match TRBD2. V gave up 4 bases and J gave up 8 bases; unmatched junction bases: 13. The CDR3 extends over 16 amino acids. Germline CDR1 is MGHRA and CDR2 is YSYEKL. For the CDR3, the DNA is TGCGCCAGCAGCCGAAACTTAGCGGGGGCCCCTGGTACGCAGTATTTT. It is translated as CASSRNLAGAPGTQYF.

The J gene is TRBJ1-3, the V gene TRBV7-6; D gene ambiguous. Trimming left V 5 bases short and J 2 bases short, with 10 bases between. The germline V gene encodes CDR1 SGHVS and CDR2 FNYEAQ. CDR3 length equals 14 residues. This chain's CDR3 is CASSASNAGNTIYF. The CDR3 coding sequence is TGTGCCAGCAGCGCAAGCAACGCTGGAAACACCATATATTTT.